This entry lists 18 T cell receptor beta chains sequenced from one sample in a study of beta chain features in type 1 diabetes. Notes on the study in general: There was a moderate but significant shortening of TCRB CDR3s in all four CD4+ subsets of Type 1 diabetes patients.

For these receptors, no antigen is known. Reverse transcribing all isolated RNA meant expressed TCRB transcripts were sequenced. Profiled with immunoSEQ multiplex PCR; TCRdb holds only in-frame clones, not every one. Here the sample spans hundreds of thousands of clones, more than 13% being singletons. Sequences were obtained from naive CD4+ T cells from blood. Receptors originate from a man aged 30 to 39 with type 1 diabetes.

The gene calls are TRBV15 and TRBJ2-6; 9 positions match TRBD1. Germline V gene sequence: CDR1 LNHNV, CDR2 YYDKDF (reference sequence). The CDR3 contains 16 residues. Trimming removed 3 bases from V and 1 base from J; junction bases left unmatched: 1. For the CDR3, the DNA is TGTGCCACCAGCAGGACAGGGGGTTCTGGGGCCAACGTCCTGACTTTC. Translating gives CATSRTGGSGANVLTF. The complete variable domain, with remaining parts taken from reference TRBV15 and TRBJ2-6, reads DAMVIQNPRYQVTQFGKPVTLSCSQTLNHNVMYWYQQKSSQAPKLLFHYYDKDFNNEADTPDNFQSRRPNTSFCFLDIRSPGLGDTAMYLCATSRTGGSGANVLTFGAGSRLTVL.

The sample holds a few counts of this clone. This chain uses TRBV9 with TRBJ2-7, with 11 bases identical to TRBD2. Germline CDR1 is SGDLS and CDR2 is YYNGEE. This CDR3 has 14 amino acids. The J segment lost 3 bases and the V segment lost 4 bases, leaving 3 bases of the junction unmatched. CDR3 nucleotides: TGTGCCAGCAGCAAGGGGACTAGCGGCTACGAGCAGTACTTC. It yields the protein CASSKGTSGYEQYF.

This chain links TRBV2 with TRBJ2-1, with 13 bases matching TRBD2. Germline CDR1 is SNHLY and CDR2 is FYNNEI. This CDR3 is built from 15 residues. The J segment lost 8 bases and the V segment lost 5 bases, leaving 6 bases of the junction unmatched. The CDR3 nucleotides read TGTGCCAGCAGTATGAACGGACTAGCGGGAGATGAGCAGTTCTTC. Translation gives CASSMNGLAGDEQFF.

The chain is built from TRBV28 and TRBJ2-1; no clear D. Germline assignment: CDR1 MDHEN and CDR2 SYDVKM. The CDR3 sequence is 13 residues long. Between the trimmed V and J ends, which lost 10 bases and 7 bases, there was a span of 17 bases. In DNA, the CDR3 is TGTGCCACCGAGGTTGGTTTAACGAATGAGCAGTTCTTC. Translation: CATEVGLTNEQFF.

This clone showed up just a few times. This chain uses TRBV14 with TRBJ2-4, with D perhaps TRBD1 (5 bases). Looked up from germline, CDR1 is SGHDN and CDR2 is FVKESK. The CDR3 has 13 residues. V lost 2 bases and J lost 4, with 6 bases in between. CDR3 sequence: CASSQSGKNIQYF. CDR3 sequence (DNA): TGTGCCAGCAGCCAATCAGGGAAAAACATTCAGTACTTC.

J is TRBJ2-1 and V is TRBV4-1; the D gene is possibly TRBD1 (5 bases). Germline V lookup: CDR1 MGHRA, CDR2 YSYEKL. The germline V and J ends were trimmed by 2 bases and 9 bases, with 11 bases remaining between them. This CDR3 has 13 residues. This chain's CDR3 is CASSQPQGTEQFF. The CDR3, as DNA: TGCGCCAGCAGCCAACCTCAGGGTACTGAGCAGTTCTTC.

The rearrangement uses TRBV15 and TRBJ1-4; D may be TRBD1 (6 bases). This CDR3 is 15 amino acids long. V was cut by 0 bases and J by 8 bases, with 13 bases left in between. CDR1 is LNHNV and CDR2 is YYDKDF in the germline V gene (reference sequence). The CDR3: CATSREGAVGEKLFF. The DNA of the CDR3 is TGTGCCACCAGCAGAGAGGGGGCTGTGGGAGAAAAACTGTTTTTT.

V is TRBV6-6 and J is TRBJ1-1; D call uncertain. Trimming removed 2 bases at V and 1 base at J, with 8 bases between. This CDR3 has 14 amino acids. The V gene's germline CDR1 is MNHNY and CDR2 SVGAGI (reference sequence). DNA for the CDR3: TGTGCCAGCAGTTACGGAGAGAGGAACACTGAAGCTTTCTTT. Translated: CASSYGERNTEAFF.

CDR3 sequence (DNA): TGTGCCTGGAGTAGAGATGGTTATAGCAATCAGCCCCAGCATTTT. This sequence encodes CAWSRDGYSNQPQHF. The V call is TRBV30, the J call TRBJ1-5; D remains ambiguous. Germline V gene sequence: CDR1 GTSNPN, CDR2 SVGIG (reference sequence). The CDR3 is made up of 15 amino acids. The V and J ends lost 2 bases and 0 bases respectively, with 11 bases between them.

V usage is TRBV30 and J usage is TRBJ2-7; possibly TRBD1 for D (7 bases). The germline gives CDR1 GTSNPN, CDR2 SVGIG (reference sequence). The V gene lost 3 bases and the J gene lost 4 bases, with 10 bases spanning the gap. This CDR3 has 12 residues. The CDR3 loop is CAWSPGGYEQYF. Here the CDR3 DNA reads TGTGCCTGGAGCCCAGGGGGGTACGAGCAGTACTTC.

CDR3 in DNA: TGTGCCAGCAGCCTCAGCGGTAACACCGGGGAGCTGTTTTTT. Translation: CASSLSGNTGELFF. This chain joins TRBV9 and TRBJ2-2, with D possibly being TRBD2 (5 bases). Germline V gene data show CDR1 as SGDLS and CDR2 as YYNGEE. This CDR3 is 14 amino acids long. The V gene lost 4 bases and the J gene lost 2 bases, with 9 bases spanning the gap.

This clone appeared a few times. The chain links TRBV11-1 to TRBJ2-5; D perhaps matches TRBD2 (6 bases). Germline CDR1 reads SGHAT; CDR2 reads FQDESV (reference sequence). V lost 4 bases to trimming and J lost 4 bases, with 19 bases between them. The CDR3 consists of 16 residues. CDR3 protein: CASSSISGLARETQYF. The CDR3 nucleotides read TGTGCCAGCAGCTCTATCAGTGGGCTAGCGAGAGAGACCCAGTACTTC.

The rearrangement joins TRBV14 to TRBJ2-3; tentative D call: TRBD2 (5 bases). The V and J ends lost 1 base and 8 bases respectively, with 13 bases between them. The CDR3 length is 14 residues. The germline CDR1 and CDR2 sequences are SGHDN and FVKESK. The CDR3 DNA sequence: TGTGCCAGCAGCCAAGTCAACGGGGAGAGTACGCAGTATTTT. It is translated as CASSQVNGESTQYF.

This clone was recorded a few times. This rearrangement joins TRBV28 to TRBJ2-3, with 10 bases matching TRBD2. Germline values: CDR1 MDHEN, CDR2 SYDVKM. With V trimmed by 2 bases and J by 8 bases, 7 bases remained unmatched. CDR3 length: 15 residues. The CDR3: CASSLVAGGRGTQYF. In DNA form, the CDR3 reads TGTGCCAGCAGTTTAGTAGCGGGAGGCCGTGGTACGCAGTATTTT. Drawing the rest from reference TRBV28 and TRBJ2-3, the complete variable domain is DVKVTQSSRYLVKRTGEKVFLECVQDMDHENMFWYRQDPGLGLRLIYFSYDVKMKEKGDIPEGYSVSREKKERFSLILESASTNQTSMYLCASSLVAGGRGTQYFGPGTRLTVL.

This rearrangement joins TRBV6-5 to TRBJ2-6; D is ambiguous. V lost 2 bases to trimming and J lost 0 bases, with 8 bases between them. CDR3 size: 16 residues. CDR1 is MNHEY, CDR2 SVGAGI, per germline. For the CDR3, the DNA is TGTGCCAGCAGTTACGGGCCGTACTCTGGGGCCAACGTCCTGACTTTC. Its translation: CASSYGPYSGANVLTF.

The CDR3 nucleotides read TGCGCCAGCGGGCAGACGAACACCGGGGAGCTGTTTTTT. The encoded protein is CASGQTNTGELFF. The chain combines TRBV4-3 with TRBJ2-2; no definite D call. The CDR3 consists of 13 residues. With 8 bases removed from V and 0 bases from J, the gap between germline ends came to 7 bases. CDR1 and CDR2 (germline): LGHNA, YSLEER.

The chain joins TRBV27 to TRBJ2-6, with 8 positions matching TRBD1. After removal of 4 bases from V and 1 base from J, the junction contained 9 bases not matched to a gene. The length of the CDR3 is 18 residues. CDR1 and CDR2 from the germline V gene are MNHEY and SMNVEV (reference sequence). The CDR3 reads CASSSLSGQGSGANVLTF. The CDR3 bases are TGTGCCAGCAGTTCCCTTTCAGGACAGGGTTCTGGGGCCAACGTCCTGACTTTC.

Details on this clone: This sample also contains other DNA sequences that code for the same CDR3. The genes are TRBV5-4 and TRBJ2-1; D is unresolved. V lost 0 bases to trimming and J lost 1 base, with 8 bases between them. This CDR3 spans 15 amino acids. From germline, CDR1 is SGHNT and CDR2 YYREEE (reference sequence). CDR3 in DNA: TGTGCCAGCAGCTTGGGCGGATCATCCTACAATGAGCAGTTCTTC. This gives the protein CASSLGGSSYNEQFF.